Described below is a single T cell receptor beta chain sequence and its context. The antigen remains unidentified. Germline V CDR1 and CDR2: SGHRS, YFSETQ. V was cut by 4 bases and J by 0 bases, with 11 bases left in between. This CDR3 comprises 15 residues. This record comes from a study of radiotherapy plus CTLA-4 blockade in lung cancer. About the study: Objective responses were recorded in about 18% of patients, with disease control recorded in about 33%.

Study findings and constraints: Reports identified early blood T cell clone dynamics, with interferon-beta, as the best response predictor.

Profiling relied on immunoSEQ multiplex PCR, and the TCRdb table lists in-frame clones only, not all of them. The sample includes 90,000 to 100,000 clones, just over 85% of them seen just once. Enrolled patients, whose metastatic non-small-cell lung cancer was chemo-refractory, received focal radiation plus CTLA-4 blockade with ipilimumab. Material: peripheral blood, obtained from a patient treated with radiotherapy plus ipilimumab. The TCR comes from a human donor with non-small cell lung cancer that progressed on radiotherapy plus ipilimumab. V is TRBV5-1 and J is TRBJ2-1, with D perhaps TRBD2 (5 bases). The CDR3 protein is CASSSGGSSYNEQFF. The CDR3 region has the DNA TGCGCCAGCAGCAGCGGCGGGTCCTCCTACAATGAGCAGTTCTTC.